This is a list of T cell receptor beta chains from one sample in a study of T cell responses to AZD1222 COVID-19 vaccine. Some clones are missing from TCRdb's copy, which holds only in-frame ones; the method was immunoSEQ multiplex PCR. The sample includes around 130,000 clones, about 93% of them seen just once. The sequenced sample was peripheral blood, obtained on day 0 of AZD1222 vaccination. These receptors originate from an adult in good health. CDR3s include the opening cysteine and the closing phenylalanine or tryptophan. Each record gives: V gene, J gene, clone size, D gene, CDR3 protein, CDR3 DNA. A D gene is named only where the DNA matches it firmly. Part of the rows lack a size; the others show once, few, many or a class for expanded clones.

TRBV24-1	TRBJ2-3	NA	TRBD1	CATSDSPGTGLSSTDTQYF	TGTGCCACCAGTGATTCCCCCGGGACAGGACTATCTAGCACAGATACGCAGTATTTT
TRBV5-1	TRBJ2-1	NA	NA	CASSLDVPRGHNEQFF	TGCGCCAGCAGCTTGGACGTTCCGAGGGGTCACAATGAGCAGTTCTTC
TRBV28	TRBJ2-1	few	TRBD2	CASSPGTSIHNEQFF	TGTGCCAGCAGTCCCGGGACTAGCATACACAATGAGCAGTTCTTC
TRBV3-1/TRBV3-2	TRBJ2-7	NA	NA	CASSQVEGSSYEQYF	TGTGCCAGCAGCCAAGTGGAGGGGAGTTCCTACGAGCAGTACTTC
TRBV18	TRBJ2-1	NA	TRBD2	CASSPWTSGYNEQFF	TGTGCCAGCTCACCTTGGACTAGCGGGTACAATGAGCAGTTCTTC
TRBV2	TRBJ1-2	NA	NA	CASSPTVDANYGYTF	TGTGCCAGCAGTCCTACAGTGGACGCTAACTATGGCTACACCTTC
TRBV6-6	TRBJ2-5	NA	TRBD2	CASRIAGGGETQYF	TGTGCCAGCAGAATAGCGGGGGGTGGGGAGACCCAGTACTTC
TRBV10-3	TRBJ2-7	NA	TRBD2	CAISTGTRPYEQYF	TGTGCCATTAGTACCGGGACTAGACCCTACGAGCAGTACTTC
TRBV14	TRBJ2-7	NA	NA	CASSQYQGFYEQYF	TGTGCCAGCAGCCAATATCAGGGTTTCTACGAGCAGTACTTC
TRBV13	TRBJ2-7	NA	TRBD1	CASSSGTASYEQYF	TGTGCCAGCAGCAGTGGGACAGCCTCCTACGAGCAGTACTTC
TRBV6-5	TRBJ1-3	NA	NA	CASSYGGNSGNTIYF	TGTGCCAGCAGTTACGGGGGGAACTCTGGAAACACCATATATTTT
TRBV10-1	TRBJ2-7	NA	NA	CASRTGWLARSSYEQYF	TGCGCCAGCAGGACGGGATGGCTAGCGCGGAGCTCCTACGAGCAGTACTTC
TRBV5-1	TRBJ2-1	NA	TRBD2	CASSSLLAGGFNEQFF	TGCGCCAGCAGCTCTCTCCTAGCGGGGGGGTTCAATGAGCAGTTCTTC
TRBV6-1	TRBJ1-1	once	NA	CASSERENTEAFF	TGTGCCAGCAGTGAACGGGAGAACACTGAAGCTTTCTTT
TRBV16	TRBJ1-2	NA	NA	CASSLPLSGGYTF	TGTGCCAGCAGCCTGCCCCTGAGTGGGGGCTACACCTTC
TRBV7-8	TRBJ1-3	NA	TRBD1	CASSSPRTGISSGNTIYF	TGTGCCAGCAGCTCGCCGCGGACAGGGATCTCCTCTGGAAACACCATATATTTT
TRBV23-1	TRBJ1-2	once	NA	CASSAENYGYTF	TGCGCCAGCAGTGCGGAAAACTATGGCTACACCTTC
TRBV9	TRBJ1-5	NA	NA	CASSPDTFQPQHF	TGTGCCAGCAGCCCCGACACCTTTCAGCCCCAGCATTTT
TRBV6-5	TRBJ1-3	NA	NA	CASSYSGIGNTIYF	TGTGCCAGCAGTTACTCAGGGATTGGAAACACCATATATTTT
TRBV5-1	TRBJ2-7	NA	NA	CASSLPGQSYEQYF	TGCGCCAGCAGCCTACCTGGACAGAGCTACGAGCAGTACTTC
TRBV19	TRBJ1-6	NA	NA	CASSIRPSNSPLHF	TGTGCCAGTAGTATAAGGCCCAGCAATTCACCCCTCCACTTT
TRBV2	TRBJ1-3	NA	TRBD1	CASTMDRGNTIYF	TGTGCCAGCACGATGGACAGGGGAAACACCATATATTTT
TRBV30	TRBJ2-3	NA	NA	CAWRVKGDLDTQYF	TGTGCCTGGAGGGTGAAGGGGGATCTGGATACGCAGTATTTT
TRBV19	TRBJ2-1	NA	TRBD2	CASTRTSGSSYNEQFF	TGTGCCAGTACCCGGACTAGCGGGAGCTCCTACAATGAGCAGTTCTTC
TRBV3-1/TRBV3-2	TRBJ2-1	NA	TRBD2	CASSARTSGESVKQFF	TGTGCCAGCAGCGCCCGGACTAGCGGGGAGTCGGTTAAGCAGTTCTTC
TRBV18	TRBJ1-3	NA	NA	CASSQEEVWRNTIYF	TGTGCCAGCTCCCAAGAGGAGGTATGGAGAAACACCATATATTTT
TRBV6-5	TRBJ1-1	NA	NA	CASLRGEAFF	TGTGCCAGCCTGAGAGGGGAAGCTTTCTTT
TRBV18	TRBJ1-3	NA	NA	CASSPNLDRVGGNTIYF	TGTGCCAGCTCACCGAACCTTGACCGTGTCGGTGGAAACACCATATATTTT
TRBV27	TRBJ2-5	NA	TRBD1	CASSQRTGGETQYF	TGTGCCAGCAGTCAACGGACAGGGGGAGAGACCCAGTACTTC
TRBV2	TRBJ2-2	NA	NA	CASGGTALNTGELFF	TGTGCCAGCGGGGGAACCGCGCTAAACACCGGGGAGCTGTTTTTT
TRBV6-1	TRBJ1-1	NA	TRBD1	CASSDLQGMTEAFF	TGTGCCAGCAGTGACCTACAGGGGATGACTGAAGCTTTCTTT
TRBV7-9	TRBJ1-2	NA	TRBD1	CASSLQGPQGDGYTF	TGTGCCAGCAGCTTACAGGGGCCCCAGGGGGATGGCTACACCTTC
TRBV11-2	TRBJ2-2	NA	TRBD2	CASSLRLAGGDTGELFF	TGTGCCAGCAGCTTGAGACTAGCGGGGGGGGACACCGGGGAGCTGTTTTTT
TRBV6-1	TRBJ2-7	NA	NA	CASSEPDRSYEQYF	TGTGCCAGCAGTGAGCCGGACAGATCCTACGAGCAGTACTTC
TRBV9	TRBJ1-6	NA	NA	CASSVGPGEISPLHF	TGTGCCAGCAGCGTAGGGCCCGGCGAGATTTCACCCCTCCACTTT
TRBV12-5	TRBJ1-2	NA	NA	CASGSDRGYTF	TGTGCTAGTGGTTCAGACAGGGGCTACACCTTC
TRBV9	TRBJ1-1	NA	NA	CASSVEGLPGTEAFF	TGTGCCAGCAGCGTAGAGGGTTTACCAGGCACTGAAGCTTTCTTT
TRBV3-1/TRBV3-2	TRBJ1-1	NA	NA	CASSDPGGRGTEAFF	TGTGCCAGCAGCGACCCCGGGGGGCGCGGGACTGAAGCTTTCTTT
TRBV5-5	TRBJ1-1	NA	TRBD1	CASSLRGQGAVSTEAFF	TGTGCCAGCAGCTTGAGGGGACAGGGGGCTGTGAGCACTGAAGCTTTCTTT
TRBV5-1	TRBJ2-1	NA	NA	CASSFNGGPYNEQFF	TGCGCCAGCAGCTTTAACGGGGGCCCCTACAATGAGCAGTTCTTC
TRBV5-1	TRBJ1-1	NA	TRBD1	CASSLGQGRINTEAFF	TGCGCCAGCAGCTTAGGACAGGGGAGAATTAACACTGAAGCTTTCTTT
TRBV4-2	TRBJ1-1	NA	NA	CASSQETVWEAFF	TGTGCCAGCAGCCAAGAGACGGTTTGGGAAGCTTTCTTT
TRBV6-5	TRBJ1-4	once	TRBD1	CASSTRQGTNEKLFF	TGTGCCAGCAGTACCCGACAGGGTACTAATGAAAAACTGTTTTTT
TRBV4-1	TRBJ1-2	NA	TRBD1	CASSQQTGGGYGYTF	TGCGCCAGCAGCCAACAGACAGGGGGCGGCTATGGCTACACCTTC
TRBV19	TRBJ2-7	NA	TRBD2	CASNERGDYEQYF	TGTGCCAGTAACGAGCGGGGAGATTACGAGCAGTACTTC
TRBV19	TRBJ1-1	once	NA	CASTSLWVTEAFF	TGTGCCAGTACGTCCCTTTGGGTCACTGAAGCTTTCTTT
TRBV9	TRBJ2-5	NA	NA	CASSTRSSQETQYF	TGTGCCAGCAGCACCCGATCCTCCCAAGAGACCCAGTACTTC
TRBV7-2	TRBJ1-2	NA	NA	CASSPYPTGHYGYTF	TGTGCCAGCAGCCCCTACCCGACGGGGCACTATGGCTACACCTTC
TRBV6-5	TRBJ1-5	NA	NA	CASSYAYNQPQHF	TGTGCCAGCAGTTACGCGTACAATCAGCCCCAGCATTTT
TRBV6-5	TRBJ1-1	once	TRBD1	CASKQGFTEAFF	TGTGCCAGCAAACAGGGGTTCACTGAAGCTTTCTTT
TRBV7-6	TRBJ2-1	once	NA	CASSLGSPSYNEQFF	TGTGCCAGCAGCTTAGGGTCGCCCTCCTACAATGAGCAGTTCTTC